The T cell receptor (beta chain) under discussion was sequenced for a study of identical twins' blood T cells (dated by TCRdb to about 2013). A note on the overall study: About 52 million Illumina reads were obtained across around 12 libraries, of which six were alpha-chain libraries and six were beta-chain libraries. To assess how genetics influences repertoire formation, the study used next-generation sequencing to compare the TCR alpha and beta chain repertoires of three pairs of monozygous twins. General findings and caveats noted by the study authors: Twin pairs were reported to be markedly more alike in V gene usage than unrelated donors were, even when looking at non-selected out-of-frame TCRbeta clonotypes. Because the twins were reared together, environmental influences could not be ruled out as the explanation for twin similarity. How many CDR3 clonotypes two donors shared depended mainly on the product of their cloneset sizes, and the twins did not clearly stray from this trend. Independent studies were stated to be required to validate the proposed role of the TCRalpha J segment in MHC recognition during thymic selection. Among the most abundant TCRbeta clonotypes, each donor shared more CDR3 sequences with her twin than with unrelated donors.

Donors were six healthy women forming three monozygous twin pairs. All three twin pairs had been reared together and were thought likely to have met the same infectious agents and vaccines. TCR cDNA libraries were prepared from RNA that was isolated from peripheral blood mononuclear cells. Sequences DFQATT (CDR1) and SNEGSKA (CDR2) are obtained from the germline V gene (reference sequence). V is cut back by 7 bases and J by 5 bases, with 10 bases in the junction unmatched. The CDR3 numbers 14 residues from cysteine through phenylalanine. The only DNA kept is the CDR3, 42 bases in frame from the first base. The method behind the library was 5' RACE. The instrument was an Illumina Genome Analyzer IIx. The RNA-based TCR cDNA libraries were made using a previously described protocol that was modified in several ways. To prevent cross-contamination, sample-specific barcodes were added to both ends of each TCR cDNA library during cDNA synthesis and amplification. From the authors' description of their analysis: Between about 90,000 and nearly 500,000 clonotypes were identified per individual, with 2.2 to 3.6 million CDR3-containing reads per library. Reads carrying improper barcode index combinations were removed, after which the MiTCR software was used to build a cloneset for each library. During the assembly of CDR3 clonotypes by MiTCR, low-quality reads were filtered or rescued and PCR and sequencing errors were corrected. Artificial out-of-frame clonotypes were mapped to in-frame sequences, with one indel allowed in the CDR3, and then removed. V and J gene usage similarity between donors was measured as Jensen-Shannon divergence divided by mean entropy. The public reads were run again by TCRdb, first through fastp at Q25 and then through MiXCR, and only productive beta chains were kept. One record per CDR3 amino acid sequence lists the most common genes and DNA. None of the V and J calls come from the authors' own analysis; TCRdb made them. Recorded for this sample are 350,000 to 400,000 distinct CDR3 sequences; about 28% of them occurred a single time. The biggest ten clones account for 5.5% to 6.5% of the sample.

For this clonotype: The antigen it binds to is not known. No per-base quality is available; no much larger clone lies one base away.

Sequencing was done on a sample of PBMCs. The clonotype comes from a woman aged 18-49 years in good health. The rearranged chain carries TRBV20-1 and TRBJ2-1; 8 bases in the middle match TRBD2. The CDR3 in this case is CSVPGTSRHNEQFF. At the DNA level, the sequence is TGCAGTGTTCCCGGGACTAGTCGCCACAATGAGCAGTTCTTC.